This T cell receptor (beta chain) derives from a study of neurological immune-mediated disorders. CDR1 KGHDR and CDR2 SFDVKD come from the germline V gene. The length of the CDR3 is 16 residues. Trimming removed 5 bases from V and 4 bases from J; junction bases left unmatched: 3. This clonotype occurred many times. TCRdb itself ran the 5' RACE reads through MiXCR, one entry per CDR3 protein. The data show about 62,000 distinct CDR3 sequences, around 3.8% seen once. This receptor was obtained from a woman aged 45-65 years with multiple sclerosis. The source material was PBMCs. V is TRBV24-1 and J is TRBJ2-1; the match to TRBD2 covers 14 bases. The CDR3 DNA reads TGTGCCACCAGTGCCAGACTAGCGGGAGGGTACAATGAGCAGTTCTTC. It yields the protein CATSARLAGGYNEQFF.